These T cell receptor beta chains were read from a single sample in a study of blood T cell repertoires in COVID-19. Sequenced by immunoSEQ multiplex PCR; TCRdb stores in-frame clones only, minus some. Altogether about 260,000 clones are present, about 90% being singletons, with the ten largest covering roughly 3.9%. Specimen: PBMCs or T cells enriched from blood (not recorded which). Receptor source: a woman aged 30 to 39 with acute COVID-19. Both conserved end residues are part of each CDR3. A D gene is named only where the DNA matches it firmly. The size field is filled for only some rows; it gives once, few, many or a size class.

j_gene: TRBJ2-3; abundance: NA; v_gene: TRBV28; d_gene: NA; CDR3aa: CASSSPGFGDTQYF; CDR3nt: TGTGCCAGCAGTTCGCCAGGGTTTGGAGATACGCAGTATTTT
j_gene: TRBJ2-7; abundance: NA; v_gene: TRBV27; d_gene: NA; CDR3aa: CASSFGPGGYEQYF; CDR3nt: TGTGCCAGCAGTTTCGGGCCAGGAGGCTACGAGCAGTACTTC
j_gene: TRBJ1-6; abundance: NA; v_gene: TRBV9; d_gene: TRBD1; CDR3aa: CASSVGQVNNSPLHF; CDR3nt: TGTGCCAGCAGCGTCGGACAGGTGAATAATTCACCCCTCCACTTT
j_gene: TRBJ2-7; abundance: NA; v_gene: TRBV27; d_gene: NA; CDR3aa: CASSLGRGYEQYF; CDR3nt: TGTGCCAGCAGTTTAGGCCGCGGCTACGAGCAGTACTTC
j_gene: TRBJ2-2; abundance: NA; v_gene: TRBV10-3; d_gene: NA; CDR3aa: CAISGMEAGELFF; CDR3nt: TGTGCCATCTCGGGGATGGAAGCCGGGGAGCTGTTTTTT
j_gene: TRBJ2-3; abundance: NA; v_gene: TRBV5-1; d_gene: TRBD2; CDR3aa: CASSGTTSGTDTQYF; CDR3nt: TGCGCCAGCAGCGGGACTACTAGCGGCACAGATACGCAGTATTTT
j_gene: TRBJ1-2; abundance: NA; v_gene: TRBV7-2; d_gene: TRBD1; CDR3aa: CASSSRPGTGNYGYTF; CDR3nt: TGTGCCAGCAGCTCAAGGCCCGGGACAGGAAACTATGGCTACACCTTC
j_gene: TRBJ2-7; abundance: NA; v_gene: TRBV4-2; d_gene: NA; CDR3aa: CASSQEGALASYSYEQYF; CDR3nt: TGTGCCAGCAGCCAAGAGGGGGCGCTAGCCTCATACTCCTACGAGCAGTACTTC
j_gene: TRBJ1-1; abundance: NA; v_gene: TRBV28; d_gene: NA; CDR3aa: CASSFSPANTEAFF; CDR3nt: TGTGCCAGCAGTTTTAGTCCTGCTAACACTGAAGCTTTCTTT
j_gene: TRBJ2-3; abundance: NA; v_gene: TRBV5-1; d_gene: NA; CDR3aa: CASSLQAGEDTQYF; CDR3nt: TGCGCCAGCAGCTTGCAAGCGGGTGAGGATACGCAGTATTTT
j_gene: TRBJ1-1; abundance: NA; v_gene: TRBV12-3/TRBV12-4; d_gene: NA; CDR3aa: CASSFAADTEAFF; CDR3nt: TGTGCCAGCAGTTTCGCGGCAGACACTGAAGCTTTCTTT
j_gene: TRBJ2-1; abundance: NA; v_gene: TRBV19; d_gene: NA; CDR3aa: CASSSGQTTKTQFF; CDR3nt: TGTGCCAGTAGTTCTGGACAGACCACAAAAACGCAGTTCTTC
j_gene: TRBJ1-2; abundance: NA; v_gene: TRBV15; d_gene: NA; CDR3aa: CATSTRAGYGYTF; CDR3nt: TGTGCCACCAGCACGAGGGCGGGCTATGGCTACACCTTC
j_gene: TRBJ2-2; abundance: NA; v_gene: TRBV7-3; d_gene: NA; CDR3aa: CASRSAGSTGELFF; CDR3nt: TGTGCCAGCAGATCTGCAGGGTCCACCGGGGAGCTGTTTTTT
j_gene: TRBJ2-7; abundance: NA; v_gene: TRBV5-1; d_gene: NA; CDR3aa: CASREIITDYEQYF; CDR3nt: TGCGCCAGCAGAGAGATTATAACCGACTACGAGCAGTACTTC
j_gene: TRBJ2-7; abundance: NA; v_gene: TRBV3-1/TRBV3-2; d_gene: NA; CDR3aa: CASSQGSGPAYEQYF; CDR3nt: TGTGCCAGCAGCCAAGGGAGCGGTCCCGCCTACGAGCAGTACTTC
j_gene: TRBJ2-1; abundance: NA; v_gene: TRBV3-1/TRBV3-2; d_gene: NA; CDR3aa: CASSQDMASRYNEQFF; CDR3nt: TGTGCCAGCAGCCAAGATATGGCTAGCAGATACAATGAGCAGTTCTTC
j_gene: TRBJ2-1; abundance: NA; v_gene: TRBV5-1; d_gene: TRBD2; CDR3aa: CASSVAGITEQFF; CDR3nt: TGCGCCAGCAGTGTAGCGGGTATAACAGAGCAGTTCTTC
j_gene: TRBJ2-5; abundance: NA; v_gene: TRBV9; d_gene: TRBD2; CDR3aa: CASSPGTIQETQYF; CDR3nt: TGTGCCAGCAGCCCCGGGACTATCCAAGAGACCCAGTACTTC
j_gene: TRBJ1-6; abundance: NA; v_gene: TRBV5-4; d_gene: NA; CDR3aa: CASSFRDKYSPLHF; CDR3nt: TGTGCCAGCAGCTTCCGGGACAAGTATTCACCCCTCCACTTT
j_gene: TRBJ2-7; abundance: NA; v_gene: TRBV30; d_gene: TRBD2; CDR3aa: CAWSGLATYEQYF; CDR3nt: TGTGCCTGGAGTGGACTAGCGACCTACGAGCAGTACTTC
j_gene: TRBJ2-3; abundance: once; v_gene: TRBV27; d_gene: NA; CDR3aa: CASSLSFYSTDTQYF; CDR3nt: TGTGCCAGCAGTTTATCGTTCTATAGCACAGATACGCAGTATTTT
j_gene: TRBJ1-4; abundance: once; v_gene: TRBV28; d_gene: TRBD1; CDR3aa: CASSLVLSAGGNEKLFF; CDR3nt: TGTGCCAGCAGTTTAGTCCTTAGTGCAGGGGGTAATGAAAAACTGTTTTTT
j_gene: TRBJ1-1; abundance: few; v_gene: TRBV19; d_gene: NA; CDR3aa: CASSIQTGEGTEAFF; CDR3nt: TGTGCCAGTAGTATTCAGACGGGAGAAGGCACTGAAGCTTTCTTT
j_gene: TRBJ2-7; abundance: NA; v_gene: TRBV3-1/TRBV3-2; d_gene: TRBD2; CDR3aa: CASSQGLAGVDEQYF; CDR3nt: TGTGCCAGCAGCCAAGGCCTAGCGGGAGTCGACGAGCAGTACTTC
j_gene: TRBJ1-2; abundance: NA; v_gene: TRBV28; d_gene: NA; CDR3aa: CASSSRDQSSSGYTF; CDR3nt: TGTGCCAGCAGTTCCCGGGATCAGTCTTCCAGTGGCTACACCTTC
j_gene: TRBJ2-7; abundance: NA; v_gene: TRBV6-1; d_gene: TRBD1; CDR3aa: CASSEMSVGDRVGDEQYF; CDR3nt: TGTGCCAGCAGTGAAATGTCGGTTGGGGACAGGGTTGGTGACGAGCAGTACTTC
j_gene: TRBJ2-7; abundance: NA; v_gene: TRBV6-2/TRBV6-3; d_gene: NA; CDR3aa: CASSYQNEQYF; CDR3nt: TGTGCCAGCAGTTACCAAAACGAGCAGTACTTC
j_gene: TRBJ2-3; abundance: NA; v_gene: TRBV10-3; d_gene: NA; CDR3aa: CAIAQTQSDTQYF; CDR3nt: TGTGCCATCGCACAAACACAATCAGATACGCAGTATTTT
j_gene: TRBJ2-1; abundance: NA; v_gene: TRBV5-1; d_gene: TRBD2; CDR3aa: CASSSVAGGEYNEQFF; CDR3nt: TGCGCCAGCAGCTCTGTAGCGGGAGGCGAATACAATGAGCAGTTCTTC
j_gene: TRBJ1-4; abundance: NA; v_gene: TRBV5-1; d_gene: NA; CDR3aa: CASSSRGANEKLFF; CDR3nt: TGCGCCAGCAGCTCCCGGGGGGCTAATGAAAAACTGTTTTTT
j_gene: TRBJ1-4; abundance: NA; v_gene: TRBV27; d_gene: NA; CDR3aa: CASSRLPGLPEKLFF; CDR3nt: TGTGCCAGCAGTAGACTCCCCGGCCTTCCGGAAAAACTGTTTTTT
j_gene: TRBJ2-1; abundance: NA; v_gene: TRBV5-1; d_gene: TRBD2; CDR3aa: CASSPRGTSGSYNEQFF; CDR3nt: TGCGCCAGCAGCCCCCGTGGAACTAGCGGGAGCTACAATGAGCAGTTCTTC
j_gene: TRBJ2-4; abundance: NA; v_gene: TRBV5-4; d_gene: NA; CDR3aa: CASSLGLENNIQYF; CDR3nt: TGTGCCAGCAGCTTGGGACTGGAGAACAACATTCAGTACTTC
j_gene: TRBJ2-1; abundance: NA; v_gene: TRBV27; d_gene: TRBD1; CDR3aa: CASSFGQGLDNEQFF; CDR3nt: TGTGCCAGCAGTTTCGGACAGGGATTAGACAATGAGCAGTTCTTC
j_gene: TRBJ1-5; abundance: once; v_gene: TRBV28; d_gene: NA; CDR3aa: CASSLLQSGQPQHF; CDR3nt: TGTGCCAGCAGTTTATTACAGTCAGGTCAGCCCCAGCATTTT
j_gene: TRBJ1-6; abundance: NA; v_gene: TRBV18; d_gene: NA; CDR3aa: CASSQTGTSPLHF; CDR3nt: TGTGCCAGCTCACAAACAGGAACCTCACCCCTCCACTTT
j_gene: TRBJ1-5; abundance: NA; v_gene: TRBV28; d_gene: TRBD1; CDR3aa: CATLGQADHQPQHF; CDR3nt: TGTGCCACTCTCGGACAGGCGGATCATCAGCCCCAGCATTTT
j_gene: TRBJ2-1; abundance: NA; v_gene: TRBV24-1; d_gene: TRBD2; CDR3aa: CATSDLPGGGRGNEQFF; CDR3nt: TGTGCCACCAGTGATTTGCCGGGAGGGGGACGGGGCAATGAGCAGTTCTTC
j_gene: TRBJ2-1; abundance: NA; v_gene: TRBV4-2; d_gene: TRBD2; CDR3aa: CASSQEGGTSGDEQFF; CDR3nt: TGTGCCAGCAGCCAAGAGGGGGGGACTAGCGGGGATGAGCAGTTCTTC
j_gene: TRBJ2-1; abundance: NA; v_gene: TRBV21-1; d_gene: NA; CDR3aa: CASSQLPYSKYNEQFF; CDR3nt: TGTGCCAGCAGCCAGTTACCATATAGCAAATACAATGAGCAGTTCTTC
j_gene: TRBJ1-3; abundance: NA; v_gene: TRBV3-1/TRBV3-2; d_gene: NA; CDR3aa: CASSQDAAGSSGNTIYF; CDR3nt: TGTGCCAGCAGCCAAGATGCGGCGGGCTCCTCTGGAAACACCATATATTTT
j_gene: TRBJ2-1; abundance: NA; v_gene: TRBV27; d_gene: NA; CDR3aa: CASSFAVGWENEQFF; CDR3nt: TGTGCCAGCAGTTTCGCGGTAGGGTGGGAGAATGAGCAGTTCTTC
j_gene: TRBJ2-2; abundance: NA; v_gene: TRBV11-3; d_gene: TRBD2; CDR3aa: CASSSPSGGTGELFF; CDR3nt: TGTGCCAGCAGCTCCCCTAGCGGGGGCACCGGGGAGCTGTTTTTT
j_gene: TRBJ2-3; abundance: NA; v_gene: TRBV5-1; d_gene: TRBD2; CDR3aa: CASSKGLAGAGATDTQYF; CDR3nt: TGCGCCAGCAGCAAGGGACTAGCGGGAGCGGGAGCAACAGATACGCAGTATTTT
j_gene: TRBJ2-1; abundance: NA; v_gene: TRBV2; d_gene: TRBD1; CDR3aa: CASSEVRDRVMVF; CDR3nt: TGTGCCAGCAGTGAGGTTCGGGACAGGGTGATGGTCTTC
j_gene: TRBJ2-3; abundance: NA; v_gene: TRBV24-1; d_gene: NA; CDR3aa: CATSDLRGNTQYF; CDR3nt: TGTGCCACCAGTGACCTCAGGGGAAATACGCAGTATTTT
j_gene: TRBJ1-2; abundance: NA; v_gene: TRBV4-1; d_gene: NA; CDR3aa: CASSQESPRYGYTF; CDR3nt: TGCGCCAGCAGCCAAGAAAGCCCGAGGTATGGCTACACCTTC
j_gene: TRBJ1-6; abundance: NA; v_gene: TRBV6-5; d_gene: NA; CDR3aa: CASSYAGSNSPLHF; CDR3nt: TGTGCCAGCAGTTACGCAGGGTCTAATTCACCCCTCCACTTT
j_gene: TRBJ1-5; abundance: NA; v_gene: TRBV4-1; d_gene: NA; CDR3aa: CASSQDHLGGRQPQHF; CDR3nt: TGCGCCAGCAGCCAAGATCATCTAGGGGGAAGACAGCCCCAGCATTTT
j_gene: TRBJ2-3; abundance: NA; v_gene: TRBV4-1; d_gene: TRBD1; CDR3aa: CASSMTGGDTDTQYF; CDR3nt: TGCGCCAGCAGTATGACAGGGGGAGACACAGATACGCAGTATTTT
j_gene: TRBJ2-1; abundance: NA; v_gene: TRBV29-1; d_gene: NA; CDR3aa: CSVQLLMDYAYNEQFF; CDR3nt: TGCAGCGTCCAACTCTTGATGGACTACGCCTACAATGAGCAGTTCTTC
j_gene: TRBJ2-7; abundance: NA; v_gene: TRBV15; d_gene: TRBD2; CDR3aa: CATSGRVGLAGSYEQYF; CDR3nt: TGTGCCACCAGCGGAAGGGTTGGACTAGCGGGATCCTACGAGCAGTACTTC
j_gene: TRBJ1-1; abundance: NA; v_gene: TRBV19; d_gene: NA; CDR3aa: CASSIGRLVGNTEAFF; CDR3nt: TGTGCCAGTAGTATAGGTCGACTAGTGGGGAACACTGAAGCTTTCTTT
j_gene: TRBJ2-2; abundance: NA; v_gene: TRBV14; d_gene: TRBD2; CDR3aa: CASSHVPGGGTGELFF; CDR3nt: TGTGCCAGCAGCCACGTTCCGGGGGGTGGCACCGGGGAGCTGTTTTTT